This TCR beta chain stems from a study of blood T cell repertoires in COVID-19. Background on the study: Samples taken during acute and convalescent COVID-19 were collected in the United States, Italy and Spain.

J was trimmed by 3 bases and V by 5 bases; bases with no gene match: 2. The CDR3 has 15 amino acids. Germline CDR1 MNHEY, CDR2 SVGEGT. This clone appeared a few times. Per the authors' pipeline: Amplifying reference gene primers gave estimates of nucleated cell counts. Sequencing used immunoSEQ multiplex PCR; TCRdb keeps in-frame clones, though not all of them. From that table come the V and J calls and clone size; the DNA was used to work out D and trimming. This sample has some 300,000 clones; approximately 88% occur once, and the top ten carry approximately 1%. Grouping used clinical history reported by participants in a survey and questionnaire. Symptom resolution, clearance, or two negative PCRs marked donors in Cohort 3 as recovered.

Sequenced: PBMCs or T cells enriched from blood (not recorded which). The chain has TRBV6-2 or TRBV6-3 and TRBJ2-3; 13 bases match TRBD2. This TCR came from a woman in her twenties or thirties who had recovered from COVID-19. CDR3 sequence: CASSAGLAGTDTQYF. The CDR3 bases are TGTGCCAGCAGTGCGGGACTAGCGGGGACAGATACGCAGTATTTT.